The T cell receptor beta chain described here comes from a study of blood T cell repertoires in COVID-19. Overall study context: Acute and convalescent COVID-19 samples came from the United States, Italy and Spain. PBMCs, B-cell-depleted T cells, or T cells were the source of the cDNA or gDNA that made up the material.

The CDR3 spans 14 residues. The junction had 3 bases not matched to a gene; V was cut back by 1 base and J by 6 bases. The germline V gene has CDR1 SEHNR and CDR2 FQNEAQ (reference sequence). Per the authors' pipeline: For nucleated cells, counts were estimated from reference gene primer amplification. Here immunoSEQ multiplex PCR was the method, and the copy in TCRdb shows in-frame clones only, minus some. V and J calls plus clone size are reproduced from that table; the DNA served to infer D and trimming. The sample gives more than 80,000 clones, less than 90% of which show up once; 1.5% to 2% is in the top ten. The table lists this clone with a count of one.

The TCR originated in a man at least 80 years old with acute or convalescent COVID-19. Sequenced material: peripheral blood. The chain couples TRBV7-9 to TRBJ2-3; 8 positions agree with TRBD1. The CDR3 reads CASSLETGEDTQYF. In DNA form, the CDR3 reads TGTGCCAGCAGCTTAGAGACAGGGGAGGATACGCAGTATTTT.